This record concerns one T cell receptor beta chain sequence. Its antigen is currently unknown. The repertoire was sequenced with immunoSEQ multiplex PCR; TCRdb's copy has only in-frame clones and lacks some. The sample has some 130,000 clones, approximately 95% seen once; the top ten hold more than 2.5%. The data were taken from a study of graft-versus-host responses after intestinal transplantation. The CDR3 consists of 15 residues. After removal of 5 bases from V and 3 bases from J, the junction contained 7 bases not matched to a gene. Per the germline V gene, CDR1 is MNHEY and CDR2 is SVGAGI. V is TRBV6-5 and J is TRBJ2-7; 10 positions match TRBD1. The sample consisted of unstimulated CD8+ T cells sorted from spleen or lymph node cells, taken before intestinal transplant. The sequence was collected from a human donor who received an intestinal transplant. The CDR3 is CASSRGDRGFYEQYF. The CDR3 nucleotides are TGTGCCAGCAGTCGTGGGGACAGGGGTTTCTACGAGCAGTACTTC.